The 31 T cell receptor beta chains in this list originate from one sample, sequenced in a study of blood T cell repertoires in COVID-19. Sequencing was performed with immunoSEQ multiplex PCR; in TCRdb, only in-frame clones are kept and a portion is missing. The table lists approximately 150,000 clones, approximately 81% of them singletons. Sequencing was carried out using peripheral blood. Receptor source: a woman between 45 and 60 years old with COVID-19, enrolled during active disease.

The rearrangement joins TRBV28 to TRBJ2-1; D possibly corresponds to TRBD2 (5 bases). The germline V and J ends were trimmed by 3 bases and 0 bases, with 12 bases remaining between them. Germline CDR1 is MDHEN and CDR2 is SYDVKM. The CDR3 covers 16 residues. DNA of the CDR3: TGTGCCAGCAGTTTCCCCGGGGTAGGCTCCTACAATGAGCAGTTCTTC. Protein sequence: CASSFPGVGSYNEQFF.

The chain joins TRBV3-1 (or the pseudogene TRBV3-2) to TRBJ1-1, with 7 bases aligning to TRBD1. V lost 3 bases to trimming and J lost 0 bases; unmatched junction nucleotides: 1. The CDR3 runs 14 residues. CDR1 is LGHDT, CDR2 YNNKEL, per germline (reference sequence). The CDR3 region is CASSQTGMNTEAFF. CDR3 nucleotides: TGTGCCAGCAGCCAGACAGGGATGAACACTGAAGCTTTCTTT.

The V and J genes are TRBV18 and TRBJ2-2, with D possibly matching TRBD1 (5 bases). Trimming took 3 bases from V and 2 from J, leaving 10 bases between them. This CDR3 has 15 residues. Germline V CDR1 and CDR2: KGHSH, LQKENI. CDR3 in amino acids: CASSPQGINTGELFF. In nucleotides, the CDR3 is TGTGCCAGCTCACCCCAGGGAATCAACACCGGGGAGCTGTTTTTT.

The CDR3 nucleotides are TGTGCTAGTGGTTCGGAGGGACAGCTCAATCAGCCCCAGCATTTT. Protein product: CASGSEGQLNQPQHF. The J gene is TRBJ1-5, the V gene TRBV12-5; 7 bases line up with TRBD1. This CDR3 has 15 residues. Germline V gene data show CDR1 as LGHNT and CDR2 as FRNRAP. V was clipped by 4 bases and J by 3 bases; unmatched bases: 6.

This sequence joins TRBV28 and TRBJ1-5; D remains ambiguous. The CDR3 loop spans 13 amino acids. V was trimmed by 8 bases and J by 4 bases, leaving 12 bases between them. From germline, CDR1 is MDHEN and CDR2 SYDVKM. The CDR3 sequence: CASQVYRNQPQHF. The CDR3, as DNA: TGTGCCAGCCAGGTCTACCGGAATCAGCCCCAGCATTTT.

Concerning this clone: At one end the junction does not follow the germline gene, possibly because of a read error. The rearrangement uses TRBV30 and TRBJ2-7; a possible D gene is TRBD2 (6 bases). The CDR3 sequence is 11 residues long. Looked up from germline, CDR1 is GTSNPN and CDR2 is SVGIG (reference sequence). The CDR3 coding sequence is TGTGCCTGGAGTGGGGGGGAGGTAGAAGACTTC. It is translated as CAWSGGEVEDF.

V and J are TRBV6-5 and TRBJ2-1, with TRBD1 matching over 8 bases. Germline values: CDR1 MNHEY, CDR2 SVGAGI. The CDR3 has 15 amino acids. J gave up 1 base and V 8 bases, and 7 bases lay outside the gene matches. The CDR3 region is CASCSRQGSYNEQFF. In DNA, the CDR3 is TGTGCCAGCTGCTCCCGACAGGGGTCCTACAATGAGCAGTTCTTC.

This sequence joins TRBV10-3 and TRBJ2-1; no clear D. V was pared by 3 bases and J by 1 base, with 7 bases between. Germline loops: CDR1 ENHRY, CDR2 SYGVKD. This CDR3 has 14 residues. CDR3 bases: TGTGCCATCAGTGAATGGCAGTCCTACAATGAGCAGTTCTTC. Its protein product is CAISEWQSYNEQFF.

V gene TRBV3-1 (or the pseudogene TRBV3-2) combines with J gene TRBJ2-1, with 15 bases matching TRBD2. Per the germline V gene, CDR1 is LGHDT and CDR2 is YNNKEL (reference sequence). The V gene end was trimmed by 4 bases and the J gene end by 7 bases; junction bases not matched to a gene: 2. This CDR3 has 15 amino acids. The CDR3: CASSPGTSGGNEQFF. In nucleotides, the CDR3 is TGTGCCAGCAGCCCCGGGACTAGCGGGGGGAATGAGCAGTTCTTC.

J is TRBJ2-7 and V is TRBV6-2 or TRBV6-3; TRBD1 matches at 8 bases. Germline CDR1 and CDR2: MNHEY and SVGEGT. V lost 1 base to trimming and J lost 0 bases; unmatched junction nucleotides: 2. There are 15 residues in the CDR3. The CDR3, as DNA: TGTGCCAGCAGTTACTGGCAGGGGGCCTCCTACGAGCAGTACTTC. Protein: CASSYWQGASYEQYF.

The table lists this clone with a few counts. The chain is built from TRBV7-3 and TRBJ2-3; weak D call: TRBD2 (6 bases). The length of the CDR3 is 21 residues. The V gene's germline CDR1 is SGHTA and CDR2 FQGTGA. Trimming took off 9 bases at V and 0 bases at J, with 34 bases between the two ends. CDR3 region: CARFELDPTIAVRPSTDTQYF. Written as DNA, the CDR3 is TGTGCCAGATTTGAATTAGACCCGACTATAGCGGTTAGGCCTAGCACAGATACGCAGTATTTT.

The chain couples TRBV28 to TRBJ1-6, with D tentatively TRBD1 (5 bases). The CDR3 runs to 14 residues. With 6 bases removed from V and 4 bases from J, the gap between germline ends came to 10 bases. Germline V CDR1 and CDR2: MDHEN, SYDVKM. The CDR3 DNA reads as TGTGCCAGCAGGGTGACAGAGTATAATTCACCCCTCCACTTT. Translated, it gives CASRVTEYNSPLHF.

V and J are TRBV20-1 and TRBJ2-3; D gene ambiguous. In germline, CDR1 is DFQATT, CDR2 SNEGSKA (reference sequence). This CDR3 region has 10 residues. Trimming took 5 bases from V and 5 from J, leaving 5 bases between them. The CDR3 protein is CSAPQDTQYF. For the CDR3, the DNA is TGCAGTGCTCCCCAAGATACGCAGTATTTT.

V usage is TRBV7-9 and J usage is TRBJ1-4, with D unresolved. This CDR3 region has 14 residues. Between the trimmed V and J ends, which lost 5 bases and 3 bases, there was a span of 10 bases. From germline, CDR1 is SEHNR and CDR2 FQNEAQ (reference sequence). In DNA form, the CDR3 reads TGTGCCAGCAGCGCTCTGAGCCCTAATGAAAAACTGTTTTTT. It specifies CASSALSPNEKLFF.

This chain links TRBV29-1 with TRBJ1-1; 7 nucleotides agree with TRBD1. The CDR3 has 11 residues. CDR1 is SQVTM and CDR2 is ANQGSEA in the germline V gene. V lost 5 bases, J lost 11 bases, and 8 bases stayed unmatched. The CDR3 region has the DNA TGCAGCGTTCGAGGGGGCGTAGCGGCTTTCTTT. It encodes CSVRGGVAAFF. Combining the CDR3 with reference TRBV29-1 and TRBJ1-1 gives the whole variable domain SAVISQKPSRDICQRGTSLTIQCQVDSQVTMMFWYRQQPGQSLTLIATANQGSEATYESGFVIDKFPISRPNLTFSTLTVSNMSPEDSSIYLCSVRGGVAAFFGQGTRLTVV.

The J gene is TRBJ1-3, the V gene TRBV4-1; 7 positions match TRBD1. With V trimmed by 2 bases and J by 4 bases, 5 bases remained unmatched. The CDR3 is made up of 15 amino acids. The V gene's germline CDR1 is MGHRA and CDR2 YSYEKL. The CDR3 DNA is TGCGCCAGCAGCCAACTCGACAGGGAGGGAAACACCATATATTTT. Translating gives CASSQLDREGNTIYF.

V gene TRBV9 combines with J gene TRBJ2-1; D might be TRBD1 (5 bases). The CDR3 length is 16 residues. V was trimmed by 4 bases and J by 4 bases, leaving 18 bases between them. Looked up from germline, CDR1 is SGDLS and CDR2 is YYNGEE. DNA for the CDR3: TGTGCCAGCAGCTCGCAGACAGCGCAAAATTACAATGAGCAGTTCTTC. Amino acid sequence: CASSSQTAQNYNEQFF. The full variable domain, its missing parts supplied by reference TRBV9 and TRBJ2-1, is DSGVTQTPKHLITATGQRVTLRCSPRSGDLSVYWYQQSLDQGLQFLIQYYNGEERAKGNILERFSAQQFPDLHSELNLSSLELGDSALYFCASSSQTAQNYNEQFFGPGTRLTVL.

The V and J genes are TRBV4-1 and TRBJ2-2; the match to TRBD1 covers 7 bases. Germline assignment: CDR1 MGHRA and CDR2 YSYEKL. The CDR3 loop spans 17 amino acids. The junction had 9 bases not matched to a gene; V was cut back by 4 bases and J by 1 base. CDR3 sequence reads: CASSPRVGQLNTGELFF. The CDR3 region has the DNA TGCGCCAGCAGCCCGAGGGTGGGACAGCTGAACACCGGGGAGCTGTTTTTT.

The J gene is TRBJ2-1, the V gene TRBV7-2; 9 nucleotides line up with TRBD1. V dropped 5 bases and J dropped 6; count of bases not matched to a gene: 14. CDR1 and CDR2 (germline): SGHTA, FQGNSA. CDR3 length equals 17 residues. The CDR3 region is CASSLTWDREGRNEQFF. CDR3 DNA: TGTGCCAGCAGCCTAACGTGGGACAGGGAAGGACGCAATGAGCAGTTCTTC.

The chain employs TRBV11-2 and TRBJ1-2; a weak D match, TRBD1 (5 bases). Germline CDR1 reads SGHAT; CDR2 reads FQNNGV. This CDR3 has 15 residues. With 5 bases removed from V and 3 bases from J, the gap between germline ends came to 16 bases. The CDR3 DNA is TGTGCCAGCAGCGATTTTCGAGACAGAGACTATGGCTACACCTTC. Encoded protein: CASSDFRDRDYGYTF.

V and J are TRBV6-5 and TRBJ1-1; 8 bases are a match to TRBD1. The germline V gene encodes CDR1 MNHEY and CDR2 SVGAGI. The CDR3 spans 14 residues. The trim removed 6 bases at V and 6 bases at J, leaving 9 bases unmatched. DNA of the CDR3: TGTGCCAGCAGACGGACAGGGTTAGAATCTGAAGCTTTCTTT. This encodes CASRRTGLESEAFF.

V gene TRBV7-9 combines with J gene TRBJ1-2; TRBD1 might be the D (5 bases). The V gene's germline CDR1 is SEHNR and CDR2 FQNEAQ (reference sequence). This CDR3 has 15 amino acids. Trimming left V 3 bases short and J 5 bases short, with 16 bases between. The CDR3 sequence is CASSFGGLLVYGYTF. DNA of the CDR3: TGTGCCAGCAGCTTCGGGGGACTCCTTGTGTATGGCTACACCTTC.

The rearrangement uses TRBV19 and TRBJ2-2; D not certain. The V gene lost 3 bases and the J gene lost 1 base, with 3 bases spanning the gap. Germline values: CDR1 LNHDA, CDR2 SQIVND (reference sequence). The CDR3 loop spans 13 amino acids. For the CDR3, the DNA is TGTGCCAGTAGTATCCAGAACACCGGGGAGCTGTTTTTT. This encodes CASSIQNTGELFF. Based on the CDR3 plus reference TRBV19 and TRBJ2-2, the full variable domain is DGGITQSPKYLFRKEGQNVTLSCEQNLNHDAMYWYRQDPGQGLRLIYYSQIVNDFQKGDIAEGYSVSREKKESFPLTVTSAQKNPTAFYLCASSIQNTGELFFGEGSRLTVL.

This chain uses TRBV5-4 with TRBJ2-1, with TRBD1 matching over 8 bases. This CDR3 region has 18 residues. V dropped 2 bases and J dropped 0; count of bases not matched to a gene: 10. Germline CDR1 SGHNT, CDR2 YYREEE (reference sequence). CDR3 DNA: TGTGCCAGCAGCTTCGGTGCCATGACAGGGGACTCCTACAATGAGCAGTTCTTC. It yields the protein CASSFGAMTGDSYNEQFF.

The gene calls are TRBV7-9 and TRBJ2-5; possibly TRBD1 for D (7 bases). The CDR3 is 16 residues long. Trimming removed 3 bases from V and 0 bases from J, with 14 bases in between. Germline assignment: CDR1 SEHNR and CDR2 FQNEAQ (reference sequence). DNA of the CDR3: TGTGCCAGCAGCTTGGGGGGACAGAAGTACCAAGAGACCCAGTACTTC. Its protein product is CASSLGGQKYQETQYF.

The chain carries TRBV6-2 or TRBV6-3 and TRBJ2-7; 11 positions match TRBD1. The CDR3 loop spans 17 amino acids. The V and J ends lost 2 bases and 3 bases, in that order; junction bases with no gene match: 9. The germline V gene has CDR1 MNHEY and CDR2 SVGEGT. CDR3: CASSYESRTGGVYEQYF. In DNA, the CDR3 is TGTGCCAGCAGTTACGAATCAAGGACAGGGGGCGTCTACGAGCAGTACTTC.

V is TRBV27 and J is TRBJ2-4; D possibly corresponds to TRBD2 (5 bases). V dropped 5 bases and J dropped 3 bases, with 26 bases sitting between them. The length of the CDR3 is 19 residues. In germline, CDR1 is MNHEY, CDR2 SMNVEV (reference sequence). The CDR3: CASSELGGFASPYKNIQYF. DNA of the CDR3: TGTGCCAGCAGTGAATTGGGCGGGTTTGCGTCCCCCTACAAAAACATTCAGTACTTC.

The V and J genes are TRBV4-1 and TRBJ1-5; D might be TRBD1 (6 bases). Germline CDR1 is MGHRA and CDR2 is YSYEKL. The CDR3 sequence is 16 residues long. V gave up 4 bases and J gave up 6 bases, with 19 bases separating them. CDR3 in amino acids: CASSPHTRTVAQPQHF. CDR3 nucleotides: TGCGCCAGCAGCCCCCATACCCGGACAGTAGCTCAGCCCCAGCATTTT.

The chain employs TRBV3-1 (or the pseudogene TRBV3-2) and TRBJ1-1, with 7 bases matching TRBD1. V dropped 1 base and J dropped 7; count of bases not matched to a gene: 6. The CDR3 totals 14 residues. The germline V gene encodes CDR1 LGHDT and CDR2 YNNKEL (reference sequence). CDR3 residues: CASSQGRRDSEAFF. The CDR3 DNA reads TGTGCCAGCAGCCAAGGTCGCCGGGACAGTGAAGCTTTCTTT.

This chain joins TRBV6-5 and TRBJ2-7; D perhaps matches TRBD1 (6 bases). This CDR3 has 14 amino acids. V lost 7 bases, J lost 2 bases, and 15 bases lay in between. From germline, CDR1 is MNHEY and CDR2 SVGAGI. Here the CDR3 reads CASILNTGTYEQYF. The CDR3 bases are TGTGCCAGCATCCTCAATACAGGGACCTACGAGCAGTACTTC.

The chain is built from TRBV6-2 or TRBV6-3 and TRBJ1-6, with 7 bases identical to TRBD1. CDR1 and CDR2 (germline): MNHEY, SVGEGT. The CDR3 totals 17 residues. V gave up 6 bases and J gave up 0 bases; unmatched junction bases: 8. The CDR3 region is CASSPGTVTSYNSPLHF. The DNA for the CDR3 is TGTGCCAGCAGCCCCGGGACAGTGACCTCCTATAATTCACCCCTCCACTTT.